The 5 T cell receptor beta chains presented below share a single source sample, sequenced in a study of T cells in Graves' hyperthyroidism and ophthalmopathy. Amplification yielded TCR beta CDR3 regions, with RNA transcripts as the source. Carried out on the TCR CDR3, a first-round RT-PCR used the HTBI primer set. Each CDR3 protein gets one entry after TCRdb re-called the multiplex PCR reads with MiXCR. The table has a few hundred thousand distinct CDR3 sequences, about 14% seen once. Sequencing was carried out using blood. These receptors originate from a woman aged 40 to 49 with Graves' hyperthyroidism.

This clonotype occurred a few times. The chain links TRBV5-1 to TRBJ2-7; D is tentatively TRBD1 or TRBD2 (5 bases each). This CDR3 is 15 amino acids long. Trimming pared 1 base from V and 2 bases from J, leaving 13 bases between. CDR1 SGHRS and CDR2 YFSETQ come from the germline V gene. Written as DNA, the CDR3 is TGCGCCAGCAGCTTGAGGGACCGCTTCCCCTACGAGCAGTACTTC. It yields the protein CASSLRDRFPYEQYF.

This clonotype was seen at least ten times. The rearrangement joins TRBV7-9 to TRBJ2-1; no clear D. Germline V CDR1 and CDR2: SEHNR, FQNEAQ (reference sequence). The CDR3 is 15 amino acids. Trimming cost V 4 bases and J 1 base, with 11 bases left between them. Here the CDR3 DNA reads TGTGCCAGCAGCTCAAACCGGTTGTCCTACAATGAGCAGTTCTTC. Its translation: CASSSNRLSYNEQFF.

This clonotype came up many times. The rearrangement links TRBV12-3 or TRBV12-4 to TRBJ2-7; 11 nucleotides match TRBD2. This CDR3 is built from 15 residues. Trimming removed 6 bases from V and 0 bases from J; junction bases left unmatched: 4. The CDR3 loop reads CASRNGLAGSYEQYF. CDR3 nucleotides: TGTGCCAGCAGGAACGGACTAGCGGGCTCCTACGAGCAGTACTTC.

This clonotype was picked up many times. V gene TRBV27 combines with J gene TRBJ2-7; tentative D call: TRBD2 (6 bases). The CDR3 extends over 14 amino acids. CDR1 and CDR2 from the germline V gene are MNHEY and SMNVEV (reference sequence). V lost 0 bases and J 3 bases, leaving 9 bases between the germline ends. The CDR3 nucleotides are TGTGCCAGCAGTTTATCGGGACTGGTCTACGAGCAGTACTTC. Encoded protein: CASSLSGLVYEQYF.

This clonotype was observed a few times. A much bigger clone sits one base away, suggesting this may be a read error. The chain combines TRBV12-3 or TRBV12-4 with TRBJ2-3; TRBD2 matches 11 bases. Losses at the gene ends were 8 bases for V and 5 bases for J; bases not matched to a gene: 3. The CDR3 covers 13 residues. CDR3 nucleotide sequence: TGTGCCAGCGGTCTAGCGGGAGGAGATACGCAGTATTTT. Its translation is CASGLAGGDTQYF.